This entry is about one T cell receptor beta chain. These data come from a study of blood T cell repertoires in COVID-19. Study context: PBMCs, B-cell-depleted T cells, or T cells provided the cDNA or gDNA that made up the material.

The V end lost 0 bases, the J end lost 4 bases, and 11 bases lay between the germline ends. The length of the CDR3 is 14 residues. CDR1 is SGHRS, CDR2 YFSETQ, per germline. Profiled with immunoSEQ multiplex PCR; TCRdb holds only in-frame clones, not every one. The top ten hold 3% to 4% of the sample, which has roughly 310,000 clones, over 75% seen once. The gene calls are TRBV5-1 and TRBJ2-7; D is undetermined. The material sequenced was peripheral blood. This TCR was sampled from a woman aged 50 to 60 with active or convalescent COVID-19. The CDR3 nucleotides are TGCGCCAGCAGCTTGGGACTGGATTTATACGAGCAGTACTTC. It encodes CASSLGLDLYEQYF.